The next 9 T cell receptor beta chains were all read from a single sample in a study of cytotoxic CD8 clonotypes in ibrutinib-treated CLL. Sequenced by immunoSEQ multiplex PCR; TCRdb stores in-frame clones only, minus some. The sample lists roughly 300,000 clones, 70% to 80% occurring once. Sequences were derived from PBMCs, sampled at disease progression, from a patient treated with ibrutinib. Source of these receptors: a human donor with chronic lymphocytic leukemia.

The rearrangement joins TRBV5-1 to TRBJ2-1, with a tentative D call TRBD2 (5 bases). Germline-derived CDR1 and CDR2 are SGHRS and YFSETQ. The CDR3 covers 16 residues. V gave up 7 bases and J gave up 7 bases, with 24 bases separating them. In DNA form, the CDR3 reads TGCGCCAGCTTGAAGGTCCCCGGGAAGGCAATAAATGAGCAGTTCTTC. Translating it yields CASLKVPGKAINEQFF.

The sample holds a few counts of this clone. The V and J genes are TRBV5-1 and TRBJ2-7; 8 nucleotides line up with TRBD1. With V trimmed by 0 bases and J by 5 bases, 7 bases remained unmatched. There are 15 residues in the CDR3. Germline V gene sequence: CDR1 SGHRS, CDR2 YFSETQ. The CDR3 DNA follows: TGCGCCAGCAGCTTGGTCCCGGACAGGGCGAACGAGCAGTACTTC. The encoded protein is CASSLVPDRANEQYF.

This CDR3 reads CASSYITGTGRTDTQYF. The CDR3 DNA reads TGTGCCAGCAGCTACATCACCGGGACAGGCCGCACAGATACGCAGTATTTT. The chain couples TRBV14 to TRBJ2-3; 8 bases are a match to TRBD1. CDR1 is SGHDN, CDR2 FVKESK, per germline. The CDR3 loop spans 17 amino acids. J lost 1 base, V lost 5 bases, and 11 bases had no gene match.

The CDR3 DNA sequence: TGTGCCAGCAGCGGTGGACAGAACCCTAATGAAAAACTGTTTTTT. It yields the protein CASSGGQNPNEKLFF. V and J are TRBV6-1 and TRBJ1-4; a possible D gene is TRBD1 (6 bases). The V gene lost 6 bases and the J gene lost 3 bases, with 14 bases spanning the gap. The CDR3 length is 15 residues. The germline CDR1 and CDR2 sequences are MNHNS and SASEGT.

A few counts support this clone. The chain has TRBV10-3 and TRBJ2-3; TRBD1 matches 7 bases. CDR3 length equals 15 residues. The ends lost 6 bases at V and 4 bases at J; junction bases unmatched: 10. Germline loops: CDR1 ENHRY, CDR2 SYGVKD. This chain's CDR3 is CAISLTGFLSDTQYF. Written as DNA, the CDR3 is TGTGCCATCAGCCTGACAGGGTTCTTGTCAGATACGCAGTATTTT.

This rearrangement joins TRBV25-1 to TRBJ2-5; maybe TRBD2 (6 bases). V was cut by 8 bases and J by 2 bases, with 18 bases left in between. Germline V gene lookup returns CDR1 MGHDK and CDR2 SYGVNS. The CDR3 is made up of 15 amino acids. The CDR3 sequence: CASGARGGIQETQYF. The CDR3 DNA reads TGTGCCAGCGGCGCTCGAGGCGGGATACAAGAGACCCAGTACTTC.

This chain joins TRBV5-1 and TRBJ2-2; D might be TRBD2 (6 bases). The germline V and J ends were trimmed by 4 bases and 5 bases, with 12 bases remaining between them. This CDR3 has 14 amino acids. Germline values: CDR1 SGHRS, CDR2 YFSETQ. As DNA, the CDR3 is TGCGCCAGCAGCGGAGGGACTTCGACCGGGGAGCTGTTTTTT. The encoded protein is CASSGGTSTGELFF.

This chain connects TRBV7-2 to TRBJ1-6; 8 bases fit TRBD1. With 4 bases clipped from V and 9 bases from J, the junction kept 8 bases outside the gene matches. The CDR3 is 15 residues long. CDR1 and CDR2 (germline): SGHTA, FQGNSA. The CDR3 here is CASSSQQGVGSPLHF. The CDR3 DNA reads TGTGCCAGCAGCTCCCAACAGGGGGTAGGTTCACCCCTCCACTTT.

This clone was detected a few times. This sequence joins TRBV28 and TRBJ2-3; the D call may be TRBD1 or TRBD2 (5 bases each). The CDR3 runs 14 residues. CDR1 is MDHEN and CDR2 is SYDVKM in the germline V gene. With 4 bases removed from V and 6 bases from J, the gap between germline ends came to 14 bases. For the CDR3, the DNA is TGTGCCAGCAGTTCCTCCGGGGACGTGGATACGCAGTATTTT. It codes for CASSSSGDVDTQYF.